The entry below describes one T cell receptor (beta chain). The record originates from a study of beta chain features in type 1 diabetes. Trimming shortened V by 1 base and J by 4 bases, and 9 bases separated the two germline ends. The CDR3 covers 15 residues. CDR1 is SGHRS and CDR2 is YFSETQ in the germline V gene. The sequenced template was cDNA made from the entire isolated RNA. Assay used: immunoSEQ multiplex PCR; TCRdb lists only in-frame clones, some missing. The table has fewer than 650,000 clones, roughly 16% seen once. The rearrangement links TRBV5-1 to TRBJ1-6; D ambiguous. Sequencing input: naive CD4+ T cells from blood. This TCR came from a man younger than 35 in good health. The DNA of the CDR3 is TGCGCCAGCAGCTTGTGGTCCACTTATAATTCACCCCTCCACTTT. Amino acids: CASSLWSTYNSPLHF.